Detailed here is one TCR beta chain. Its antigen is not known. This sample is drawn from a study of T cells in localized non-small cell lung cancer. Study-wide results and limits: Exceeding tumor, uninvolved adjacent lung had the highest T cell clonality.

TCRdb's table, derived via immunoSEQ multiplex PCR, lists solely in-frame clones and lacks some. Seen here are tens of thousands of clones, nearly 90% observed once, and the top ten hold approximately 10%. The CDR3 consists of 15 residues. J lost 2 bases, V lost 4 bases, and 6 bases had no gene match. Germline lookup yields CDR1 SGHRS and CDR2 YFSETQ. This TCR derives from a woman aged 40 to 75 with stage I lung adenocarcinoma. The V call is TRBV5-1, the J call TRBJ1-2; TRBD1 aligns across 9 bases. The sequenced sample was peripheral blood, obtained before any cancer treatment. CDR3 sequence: CASSPGTGRNYGYTF. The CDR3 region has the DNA TGCGCCAGCAGCCCGGGGACAGGGAGGAACTATGGCTACACCTTC.